This T cell receptor beta chain was obtained from a study of T cells in localized non-small cell lung cancer. Study conclusions and caveats: Longer overall survival was linked to higher blood T cell density. It was uninvolved adjacent lung that showed the highest T cell clonality, exceeding tumor. A median about 56 of the top 100 tumor clones appeared in adjacent lung.

Notes on this clone: The antigen is undetermined.

The germline V gene encodes CDR1 SGHDT and CDR2 YYEEEE. V lost 1 base to trimming and J lost 5 bases; unmatched junction nucleotides: 6. The CDR3 is 16 amino acids. Data came from immunoSEQ multiplex PCR; TCRdb stores just in-frame clones and leaves some out. Of around 28,000 clones in the sample, roughly 90% were seen once. The clonotype originates from a woman between 18 and 55 years old with stage I lung adenocarcinoma. Specimen: peripheral blood, collected before any cancer treatment. This rearrangement joins TRBV5-6 to TRBJ2-5, with 12 bases identical to TRBD2. The CDR3 sequence is CASSLPGLAGLETQYF. The CDR3 region has the DNA TGTGCCAGCAGCTTGCCCGGACTAGCGGGATTGGAGACCCAGTACTTC.